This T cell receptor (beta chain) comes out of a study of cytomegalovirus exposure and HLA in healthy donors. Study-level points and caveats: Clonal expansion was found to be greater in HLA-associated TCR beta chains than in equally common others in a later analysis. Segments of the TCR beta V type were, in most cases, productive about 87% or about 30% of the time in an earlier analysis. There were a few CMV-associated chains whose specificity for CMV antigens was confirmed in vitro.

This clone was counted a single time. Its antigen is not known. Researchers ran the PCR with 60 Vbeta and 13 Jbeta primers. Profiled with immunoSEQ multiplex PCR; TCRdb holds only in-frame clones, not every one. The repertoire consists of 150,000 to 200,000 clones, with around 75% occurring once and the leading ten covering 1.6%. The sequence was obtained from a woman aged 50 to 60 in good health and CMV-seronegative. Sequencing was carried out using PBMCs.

For the CDR3, the DNA is TGTGCCAGCAGTTCAGGACAGGGCAATCAGCCCCAGCATTTT. The encoded protein is CASSSGQGNQPQHF. The J gene is TRBJ1-5, the V gene TRBV6-6; 7 bases map to TRBD1. The CDR3 extends over 14 amino acids. V was pared by 4 bases and J by 2 bases, with 2 bases of the junction left unmatched. Germline V gene sequence: CDR1 MNHNY, CDR2 SVGAGI (reference sequence).